This TCR beta chain was recovered during a study of blood T cells in healthy people across ages. Primed by a sample-barcoded 5' primer and a J-beta primer mix, a second PCR proceeded for roughly 7 to 11 cycles. MiXCR, applied by TCRdb to the 5' RACE reads, yields one record per CDR3 protein. In the table there are about 1 million distinct CDR3 sequences, 40% to 45% of which are singletons. In terms of origin and age, donors were healthy Caucasian individuals from Russia aged 6 to 90. Donors gave roughly 9.1 milliliters of peripheral blood apiece. The trim removed 6 bases at V and 5 bases at J, leaving 2 bases unmatched. This CDR3 is built from 12 residues. The germline gives CDR1 SGHAT, CDR2 FQNNGV. Findings and caveats of the study: One million T cells yielded diversity estimates that were considered underestimates. A roughly linear age-dependent decrease characterized TCR beta diversity per million T cells.

This clonotype has just a few counts. Its antigen is currently unknown. This TCR derives from a woman in her sixties in good health. The material sequenced was blood. The chain has TRBV11-2 and TRBJ2-3; TRBD2 matches 7 bases. For the CDR3, the DNA is TGTGCCAGCAGGATAGCGGGAGATACGCAGTATTTT. Translating gives CASRIAGDTQYF.